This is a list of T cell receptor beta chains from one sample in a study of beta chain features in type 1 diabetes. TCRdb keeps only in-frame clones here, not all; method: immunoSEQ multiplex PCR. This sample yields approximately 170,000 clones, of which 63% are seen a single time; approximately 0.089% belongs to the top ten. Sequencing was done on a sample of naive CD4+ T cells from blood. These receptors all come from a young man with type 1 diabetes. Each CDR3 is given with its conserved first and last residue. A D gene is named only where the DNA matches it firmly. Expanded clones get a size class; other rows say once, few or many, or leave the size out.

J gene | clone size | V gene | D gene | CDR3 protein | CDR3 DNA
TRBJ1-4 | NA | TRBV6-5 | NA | CASSPTATNEKLFF | TGTGCCAGCAGCCCGACGGCAACTAATGAAAAACTGTTTTTT
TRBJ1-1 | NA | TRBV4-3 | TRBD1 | CASSQENRGTEAFF | TGCGCCAGCAGCCAAGAAAACAGGGGCACTGAAGCTTTCTTT
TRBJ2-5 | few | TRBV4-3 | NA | CASSQGGGETQYF | TGCGCCAGCAGCCAAGGAGGGGGGGAGACCCAGTACTTC
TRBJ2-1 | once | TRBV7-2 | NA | CASSSQATSNEQFF | TGTGCCAGCAGCTCACAAGCTACTAGCAATGAGCAGTTCTTC
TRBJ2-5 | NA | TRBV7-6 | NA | CASSWGRGIQETQYF | TGTGCCAGCTCCTGGGGCCGGGGGATACAAGAGACCCAGTACTTC
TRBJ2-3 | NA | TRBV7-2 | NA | CASSTPSTDTQYF | TGTGCCAGCAGCACCCCGAGCACAGATACGCAGTATTTT
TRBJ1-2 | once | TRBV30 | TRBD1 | CAWNSRDRRYGYTF | TGTGCCTGGAACTCCCGGGACAGGAGATATGGCTACACCTTC
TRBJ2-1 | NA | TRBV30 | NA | CAGNWGDKGNNEQFF | TGTGCCGGGAACTGGGGAGATAAAGGAAACAATGAGCAGTTCTTC
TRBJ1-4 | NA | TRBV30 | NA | CAWSRGLDEKLFF | TGTGCCTGGAGTAGGGGGTTGGACGAAAAACTGTTTTTT
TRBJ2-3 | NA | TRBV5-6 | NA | CASSLSRAKDTQYF | TGTGCCAGCAGCTTGAGCAGGGCCAAGGATACGCAGTATTTT
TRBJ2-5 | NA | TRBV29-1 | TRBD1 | CSVDWDRGGETQYF | TGCAGCGTTGATTGGGACAGGGGCGGGGAGACCCAGTACTTC
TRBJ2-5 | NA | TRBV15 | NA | CATSRNLGQGETQYF | TGTGCCACCAGCCGAAACCTGGGTCAGGGGGAGACCCAGTACTTC
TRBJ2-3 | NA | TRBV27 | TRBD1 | CASSPRTGGLDTQYF | TGTGCCAGCAGTCCGAGAACAGGGGGCTTAGATACGCAGTATTTT
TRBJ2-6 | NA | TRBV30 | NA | CAWSPLNSGANVLTF | TGTGCCTGGAGTCCTTTGAACTCTGGGGCCAACGTCCTGACTTTC
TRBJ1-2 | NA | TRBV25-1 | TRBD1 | CASSGQGANGYTF | TGTGCCAGCAGTGGACAGGGAGCGAATGGCTACACCTTC
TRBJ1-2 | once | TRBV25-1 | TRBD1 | CASSESQGTGLYGYTF | TGTGCCAGCAGTGAATCCCAAGGGACAGGTCTCTATGGCTACACCTTC
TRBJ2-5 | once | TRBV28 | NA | CASRSGETQYF | TGTGCCAGCCGGTCGGGGGAGACCCAGTACTTC
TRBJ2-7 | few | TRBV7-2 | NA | CASSSWVGPYEQYF | TGTGCCAGCAGCTCTTGGGTTGGTCCCTACGAGCAGTACTTC
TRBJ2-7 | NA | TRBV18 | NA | CASSPPGREQYF | TGTGCCAGCTCACCACCGGGACGCGAGCAGTACTTC
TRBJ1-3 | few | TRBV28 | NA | CASSLPSPGNTIYF | TGTGCCAGCAGTTTACCGTCCCCTGGAAACACCATATATTTT
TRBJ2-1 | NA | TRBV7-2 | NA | CASSLAQGMGYNEQFF | TGTGCCAGCAGCTTAGCTCAGGGGATGGGCTACAATGAGCAGTTCTTC
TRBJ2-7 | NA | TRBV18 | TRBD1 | CASSPGQGTGYEQYF | TGTGCCAGCTCACCAGGACAGGGAACGGGCTACGAGCAGTACTTC
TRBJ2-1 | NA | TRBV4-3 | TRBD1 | CASSQKGQGLYNEQFF | TGCGCCAGCAGCCAAAAGGGACAGGGGCTCTACAATGAGCAGTTCTTC
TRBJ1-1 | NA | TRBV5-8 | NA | CASSLNTEAFF | TGTGCCAGCAGCTTGAACACTGAAGCTTTCTTT
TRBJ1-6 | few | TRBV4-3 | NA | CASSQDVYNSPLHF | TGCGCCAGCAGCCAGGACGTTTATAATTCACCCCTCCACTTT
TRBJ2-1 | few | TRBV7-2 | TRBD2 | CASSPGTSGARDEQFF | TGTGCCAGCAGCCCCGGGACTAGCGGGGCGAGGGATGAGCAGTTCTTC
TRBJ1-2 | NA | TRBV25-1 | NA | CASSEPTTHYGYTF | TGTGCCAGCAGTGAACCAACGACCCACTATGGCTACACCTTC
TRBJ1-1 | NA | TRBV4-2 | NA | CASSQDRVGREAFF | TGTGCCAGCAGCCAAGACAGGGTGGGTCGGGAAGCTTTCTTT
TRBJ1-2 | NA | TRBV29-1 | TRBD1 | CSADRDYGYTF | TGCAGCGCGGACAGGGACTATGGCTACACCTTC
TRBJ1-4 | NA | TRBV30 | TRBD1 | CAWSPTGRGEKLFF | TGTGCCTGGAGCCCGACAGGGCGGGGTGAAAAACTGTTTTTT
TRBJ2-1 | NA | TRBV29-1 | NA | CSVVSGQSNEQFF | TGCAGCGTAGTCTCTGGACAGAGTAATGAGCAGTTCTTC
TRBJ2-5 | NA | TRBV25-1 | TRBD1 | CASRDRGPRETQYF | TGTGCCAGCAGGGACAGGGGGCCACGCGAGACCCAGTACTTC
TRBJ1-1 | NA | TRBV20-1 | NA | CSARESEAFF | TGCAGTGCTAGAGAAAGTGAAGCTTTCTTT
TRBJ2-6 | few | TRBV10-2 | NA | CASSAGSGANVLTF | TGCGCCAGCAGCGCAGGCTCTGGGGCCAACGTCCTGACTTTC
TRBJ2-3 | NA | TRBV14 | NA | CASSPFRDTQYF | TGTGCCAGCAGCCCCTTCCGCGACACGCAGTATTTT
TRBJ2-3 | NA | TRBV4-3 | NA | CASSQEDTDTQYF | TGCGCCAGCAGCCAAGAGGATACAGATACGCAGTATTTT
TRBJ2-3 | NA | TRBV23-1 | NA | CASSHGCWPSAEQMELRTDTQYF | TGCGCCAGCAGTCATGGGTGTTGGCCAAGCGCGGAGCAAATGGAGCTCCGCACAGATACGCAGTATTTT
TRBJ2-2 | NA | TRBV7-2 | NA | CASSLLQNTGELFF | TGTGCCAGCAGCTTACTCCAGAACACCGGGGAGCTGTTTTTT
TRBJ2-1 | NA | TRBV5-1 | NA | CASSADNEQFF | TGCGCCAGCAGCGCGGACAATGAGCAGTTCTTC
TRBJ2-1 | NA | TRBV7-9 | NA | CASSRQGINHEQFF | TGTGCCAGCAGCCGTCAGGGGATCAACCATGAGCAGTTCTTC
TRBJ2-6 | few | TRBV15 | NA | CATSRDTGPVSGANVLTF | TGTGCCACCAGCAGAGATACGGGACCTGTCTCTGGGGCCAACGTCCTGACTTTC
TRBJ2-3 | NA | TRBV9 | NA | CASSSTTGFSTDTQYF | TGTGCCAGCAGCAGTACCACGGGATTCAGCACAGATACGCAGTATTTT
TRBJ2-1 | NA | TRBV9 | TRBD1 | CASSGTGSSYNEQFF | TGTGCCAGCAGTGGGACAGGAAGCTCCTACAATGAGCAGTTCTTC
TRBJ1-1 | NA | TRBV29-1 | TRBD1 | CSGSRTGRENTEAFF | TGCAGCGGGTCCCGGACAGGGAGGGAGAACACTGAAGCTTTCTTT
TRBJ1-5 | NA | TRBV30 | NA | CAWSVPLNWDSNQPQHF | TGTGCCTGGAGTGTACCCCTCAACTGGGACAGCAATCAGCCCCAGCATTTT
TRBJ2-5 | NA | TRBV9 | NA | CASSAAGQETQYF | TGTGCCAGCAGCGCGGCTGGCCAAGAGACCCAGTACTTC
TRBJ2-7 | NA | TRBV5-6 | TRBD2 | CASSLGLAQNEQYF | TGTGCCAGCAGCTTGGGACTAGCCCAGAACGAGCAGTACTTC
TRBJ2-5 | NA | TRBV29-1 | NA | CSVERLGGQETQYF | TGCAGCGTAGAAAGGCTCGGCGGGCAAGAGACCCAGTACTTC
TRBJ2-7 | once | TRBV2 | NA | CASSYHSGYEQYF | TGTGCCAGCAGTTACCACAGCGGGTACGAGCAGTACTTC
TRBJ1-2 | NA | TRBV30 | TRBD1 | CACGQGYGYTF | TGTGCCTGCGGACAGGGTTATGGCTACACCTTC
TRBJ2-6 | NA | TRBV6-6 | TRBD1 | CASSYGTGNGANVLTF | TGTGCCAGCAGTTACGGGACAGGGAATGGGGCCAACGTCCTGACTTTC
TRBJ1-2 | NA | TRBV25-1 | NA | CASSEPDSLNYGYTF | TGTGCCAGCAGTGAACCGGACAGCTTGAACTATGGCTACACCTTC
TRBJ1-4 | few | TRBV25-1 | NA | CASSERTGGTREKLFF | TGTGCCAGCAGTGAGAGAACGGGAGGGACCCGTGAAAAACTGTTTTTT
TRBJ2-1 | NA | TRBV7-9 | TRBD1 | CASSLALGQGFDEQFF | TGTGCCAGCAGCTTAGCGCTGGGACAGGGGTTCGATGAGCAGTTCTTC
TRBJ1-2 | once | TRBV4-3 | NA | CASSHSDTDGYTF | TGCGCCAGCAGCCATAGTGACACCGATGGCTACACCTTC